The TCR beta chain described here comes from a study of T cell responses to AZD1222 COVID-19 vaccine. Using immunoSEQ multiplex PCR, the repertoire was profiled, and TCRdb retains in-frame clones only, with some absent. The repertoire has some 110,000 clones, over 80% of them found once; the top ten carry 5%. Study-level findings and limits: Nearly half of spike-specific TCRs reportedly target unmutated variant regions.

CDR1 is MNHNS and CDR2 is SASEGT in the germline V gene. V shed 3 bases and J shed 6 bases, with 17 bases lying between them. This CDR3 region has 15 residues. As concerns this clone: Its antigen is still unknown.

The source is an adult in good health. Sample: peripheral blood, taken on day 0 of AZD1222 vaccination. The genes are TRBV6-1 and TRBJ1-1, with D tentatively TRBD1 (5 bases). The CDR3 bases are TGTGCCAGCAGTGAGCCGAAGGGGAGCGGCGCTGAAGCTTTCTTT. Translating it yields CASSEPKGSGAEAFF.